This T cell receptor (beta chain) originates from a study of Tregs in tolerant kidney transplant recipients. The CDR3 spans 14 residues. V lost 2 bases, J lost 10 bases, and 9 bases stayed unmatched. Germline-derived CDR1 and CDR2 are SGHDT and YYEEEE. Libraries were prepared by immunoSEQ multiplex PCR; TCRdb keeps only in-frame clonotypes and omits some of them. The data hold about 52,000 clones, with about 90% observed a single time. Related graft donors supplied nonmyeloablative bone marrow transplants, and mixed chimerism was transient. The V call is TRBV5-6, the J call TRBJ1-1; 9 positions match TRBD1. The specimen comprised CD8+ T cells from blood (PBMCs), sampled 24 months after the transplant. This TCR came from a human patient who received a combined kidney and bone marrow transplant. The graft donor may have contributed some T cells. The CDR3 DNA reads TGTGCCAGCAGCTTCGGGACAGGGCAGGTTGGAGCTTTCTTT. This sequence encodes CASSFGTGQVGAFF.